These 30 T cell receptor beta chains were sequenced from one sample in a study of patients and donors after allogeneic stem cell transplantation. TCRdb analysed the RT-PCR reads with MiXCR anew, one entry per CDR3 protein. The data contain about a million distinct CDR3 sequences, roughly 18% of them seen just once; the ten biggest clones take up 5.5% to 6.5%. Sequencing was performed on blood, either unsorted or a sorted T cell fraction (not recorded which). The receptor set was obtained from a human donor who was either an allogeneic HSCT recipient or a stem cell or donor lymphocyte infusion donor (not recorded which). It is not recorded whose cells these are; they may come from a transplant donor.

The chain joins TRBV7-9 to TRBJ1-1, with TRBD1 identical over 10 bases. The CDR3 loop spans 16 amino acids. Germline-derived CDR1 and CDR2 are SEHNR and FQNEAQ (reference sequence). With V trimmed by 4 bases and J by 0 bases, 5 bases remained unmatched. CDR3 sequence: CASSSGDRGLNTEAFF. The CDR3 nucleotides are TGTGCCAGCAGCTCGGGGGACAGGGGCCTGAACACTGAAGCTTTCTTT.

CDR3 nucleotides: TGTGCCAGCAGTCCGATAACCAAAGGGGAGAACACTGAAGCTTTCTTT. Translating gives CASSPITKGENTEAFF. The chain is built from TRBV28 and TRBJ1-1; TRBD1 might be the D (5 bases). The CDR3 is 16 amino acids. In germline, CDR1 is MDHEN, CDR2 SYDVKM. Between the trimmed V and J ends, which lost 5 bases and 1 base, there was a span of 17 bases. Using reference TRBV28 and TRBJ1-1 for the parts outside the CDR3, the full variable domain is DVKVTQSSRYLVKRTGEKVFLECVQDMDHENMFWYRQDPGLGLRLIYFSYDVKMKEKGDIPEGYSVSREKKERFSLILESASTNQTSMYLCASSPITKGENTEAFFGQGTRLTVV.

V and J are TRBV20-1 and TRBJ2-7, with 9 bases identical to TRBD1. This CDR3 is 15 amino acids long. Germline V gene data show CDR1 as DFQATT and CDR2 as SNEGSKA (reference sequence). V gave up 6 bases and J gave up 1 base; unmatched junction bases: 10. This chain's CDR3 is CSAQILGQGSYEQYF. The CDR3 DNA reads TGCAGTGCCCAGATTTTGGGACAGGGATCCTACGAGCAGTACTTC.

V is TRBV11-3 and J is TRBJ2-1; 8 bases align to TRBD1. The trim removed 1 base at V and 5 bases at J, leaving 7 bases unmatched. Germline assignment: CDR1 SGHNT and CDR2 YENEEA. The CDR3 runs to 16 residues. CDR3 loop: CASSLGRGTGDNEQFF. DNA of the CDR3: TGTGCCAGCAGCTTAGGGAGGGGGACAGGTGACAATGAGCAGTTCTTC.

This clonotype was seen a handful of times. The gene calls are TRBV9 and TRBJ1-1; D is unresolved. CDR3 length equals 14 residues. The V end lost 2 bases, the J end lost 1 base, and 9 bases lay between the germline ends. The germline gives CDR1 SGDLS, CDR2 YYNGEE. CDR3 residues: CASSVSVSNTEAFF. CDR3 DNA: TGTGCCAGCAGCGTCTCCGTTTCGAACACTGAAGCTTTCTTT.

This clonotype was counted many times. V and J are TRBV20-1 and TRBJ2-1; TRBD1 aligns across 8 bases. V trimming: 0 bases; J trimming: 15 bases; junction bases outside the gene matches: 10. This CDR3 region has 13 residues. The V gene's germline CDR1 is DFQATT and CDR2 SNEGSKA (reference sequence). CDR3 bases: TGCAGTGCTAGAGACCTCAGGGGGCCTAGGGGGTTCTTC. This sequence encodes CSARDLRGPRGFF.

This clonotype turned up a few times. The chain has TRBV6-5 and TRBJ1-6, with 9 nucleotides matching TRBD1. The germline gives CDR1 MNHEY, CDR2 SVGAGI. The CDR3 totals 16 residues. V gave up 6 bases and J gave up 6 bases; unmatched junction bases: 9. The CDR3 DNA reads as TGTGCCAGCAGCTACGACAGGGGGACCGGTAATTCACCCCTCCACTTT. Protein product: CASSYDRGTGNSPLHF.

The CDR3 here is CASSPQGGLAGYEQYF. The CDR3, as DNA: TGTGCCAGCAGCCCCCAAGGGGGGCTAGCGGGTTACGAGCAGTACTTC. This chain links TRBV6-2 or TRBV6-3 with TRBJ2-7, with 8 positions matching TRBD2. V was clipped by 6 bases and J by 4 bases; unmatched bases: 14. Looked up from germline, CDR1 is MNHEY and CDR2 is SVGEGT. The CDR3 runs to 16 residues.

The chain carries TRBV12-3 or TRBV12-4 and TRBJ1-1; tentatively, D is TRBD1 (5 bases). V was cut by 6 bases and J by 4 bases, with 12 bases left in between. This CDR3 spans 13 amino acids. The CDR3 reads CASSWGGATEAFF. In DNA form, the CDR3 reads TGTGCCAGCAGCTGGGGGGGTGCCACTGAAGCTTTCTTT.

At least ten counts were recorded for this clonotype. The chain joins TRBV12-3 or TRBV12-4 to TRBJ1-1; D remains unclear. The CDR3 is 14 amino acids. Trimming cost V 2 bases and J 3 bases, with 10 bases left between them. In nucleotides, the CDR3 is TGTGCCAGCAGTTTATCAGGTGACGACACTGAAGCTTTCTTT. Encoded protein: CASSLSGDDTEAFF.

This clonotype was observed a few times. The chain has TRBV4-3 and TRBJ2-1, with 7 bases aligning to TRBD2. Germline V gene lookup returns CDR1 LGHNA and CDR2 YSLEER. J was trimmed by 0 bases and V by 4 bases; bases with no gene match: 6. CDR3 length equals 16 residues. The CDR3 region is CASSLWASGSYNEQFF. DNA for the CDR3: TGCGCCAGCAGCCTATGGGCTAGCGGCTCCTACAATGAGCAGTTCTTC.

The rearrangement joins TRBV5-1 to TRBJ2-7; D is possibly TRBD2 (7 bases). CDR1 is SGHRS and CDR2 is YFSETQ in the germline V gene. This CDR3 region has 15 residues. With 4 bases removed from V and 2 bases from J, the gap between germline ends came to 16 bases. The CDR3 nucleotides are TGCGCCAGCAGCCCCCAGGGGCGGGGGACCTACGAGCAGTACTTC. It is translated as CASSPQGRGTYEQYF.

This clonotype was counted between two and nine times. The CDR3 bases are TGCGCCAGCAGCTTGGCCGTCGGGGGTCGACATTCCTACGAGCAGTACTTC. This translates into CASSLAVGGRHSYEQYF. V gene TRBV5-1 combines with J gene TRBJ2-7, with TRBD2 as a possible D gene (6 bases). This CDR3 contains 17 residues. Germline lookup yields CDR1 SGHRS and CDR2 YFSETQ. Trimming took 0 bases from V and 1 from J, leaving 17 bases between them.

This chain links TRBV7-9 with TRBJ2-1; the D is unclear. Germline V gene lookup returns CDR1 SEHNR and CDR2 FQNEAQ (reference sequence). V lost 1 base, J lost 8 bases, and 6 bases lay in between. CDR3 length equals 12 residues. CDR3 nucleotides: TGTGCCAGCAGCTTAGGATTTGATGAGCAGTTCTTC. Protein: CASSLGFDEQFF. The entire variable domain, with the rest obtained from reference TRBV7-9 and TRBJ2-1, is as follows: DTGVSQNPRHKITKRGQNVTFRCDPISEHNRLYWYRQTLGQGPEFLTYFQNEAQLEKSRLLSDRFSAERPKGSFSTLEIQRTEQGDSAMYLCASSLGFDEQFFGPGTRLTVL.

This clonotype occurred a few times. The rearrangement uses TRBV7-8 and TRBJ2-1, with D perhaps matching TRBD1 or TRBD2 (5 bases each). V lost 5 bases and J 8 bases, leaving 13 bases between the germline ends. CDR3 length: 13 amino acids. Looked up from germline, CDR1 is SGHVS and CDR2 is FQNEAQ. In DNA, the CDR3 is TGTGCCAGCAGCCAGCCAAGGGACCATGAGCAGTTCTTC. It is translated as CASSQPRDHEQFF.

The V gene is TRBV9, the J gene TRBJ2-3; D unclear. Germline loops: CDR1 SGDLS, CDR2 YYNGEE. V was cut by 0 bases and J by 0 bases, with 11 bases left in between. The CDR3 loop spans 16 amino acids. In DNA, the CDR3 is TGTGCCAGCAGCGTAGGGGCAGGATGGAGCACAGATACGCAGTATTTT. As protein: CASSVGAGWSTDTQYF.

This chain links TRBV6-5 with TRBJ1-2, with D tentatively TRBD1 (5 bases). Trimming removed 6 bases from V and 8 bases from J, with 10 bases in between. The length of the CDR3 is 11 residues. CDR1 is MNHEY, CDR2 SVGAGI, per germline. The CDR3 DNA is TGTGCCAGCAGCAACAAGGGGGGCTACACCTTC. Translated: CASSNKGGYTF.

The chain couples TRBV7-2 to TRBJ1-1; 8 bases agree with TRBD1. Germline V CDR1 and CDR2: SGHTA, FQGNSA. The CDR3 sequence is 14 residues long. The J segment lost 3 bases and the V segment lost 8 bases, leaving 8 bases of the junction unmatched. The CDR3 loop is CASRRQGRDTEAFF. The CDR3 bases are TGTGCCAGCCGTCGACAGGGGAGGGACACTGAAGCTTTCTTT.

The table lists this clonotype with many counts. The genes are TRBV10-3 and TRBJ1-2, with TRBD1 as a possible D gene (6 bases). V lost 2 bases and J lost 2, with 9 bases in between. CDR3 size: 14 residues. Germline V gene sequence: CDR1 ENHRY, CDR2 SYGVKD. CDR3 coding DNA: TGTGCCATCAGTGAGACAGGGTTAAACTATGGCTACACCTTC. Translated: CAISETGLNYGYTF.

J is TRBJ1-1 and V is TRBV28; no definite D call. This CDR3 region has 13 residues. Trimming left V 6 bases short and J 1 base short, with 9 bases between. Germline V gene lookup returns CDR1 MDHEN and CDR2 SYDVKM. CDR3 region: CASRPGSNTEAFF. Here the CDR3 DNA reads TGTGCCAGCAGGCCGGGATCGAACACTGAAGCTTTCTTT.

The chain has TRBV2 and TRBJ2-7, with D possibly being TRBD2 (5 bases). This CDR3 comprises 11 residues. Per germline, CDR1 SNHLY and CDR2 FYNNEI. V lost 6 bases, J lost 7 bases, and 10 bases lay in between. The CDR3 region has the DNA TGTGCCAGCAGGGTAGCGAGGGAGCAGTACTTC. It specifies CASRVAREQYF.

V is TRBV6-2 or TRBV6-3 and J is TRBJ2-3, with D uncertain. The V gene's germline CDR1 is MNHEY and CDR2 SVGEGT. This CDR3 is 13 amino acids long. Trimming stripped 5 bases from V and 4 bases from J, with 10 bases between. CDR3 sequence (DNA): TGTGCCAGCAGTAACAGCCTCCCAGATACGCAGTATTTT. This encodes CASSNSLPDTQYF.

This clonotype was observed many times. The genes are TRBV12-3 or TRBV12-4 and TRBJ2-7; D uncertain. V lost 6 bases, J lost 4 bases, and 13 bases lay in between. The CDR3 spans 13 residues. The CDR3 nucleotides are TGTGCCAGCAGCCCCCCGACCCGTTACGAGCAGTACTTC. Its protein is CASSPPTRYEQYF.

This clonotype was seen many times. V gene TRBV9 combines with J gene TRBJ1-1, with D possibly matching TRBD1 (6 bases). Trimming stripped 2 bases from V and 5 bases from J, with 10 bases between. The CDR3 has 13 amino acids. The germline gives CDR1 SGDLS, CDR2 YYNGEE. CDR3 nucleotides: TGTGCCAGCAGCGTTGACAGGTGGACTGAAGCTTTCTTT. Translation gives CASSVDRWTEAFF.

The chain combines TRBV12-3 or TRBV12-4 with TRBJ2-6; maybe TRBD1 (6 bases). The CDR3 is made up of 16 amino acids. V shed 6 bases and J shed 0 bases, with 12 bases lying between them. CDR3 in DNA: TGTGCCAGCAGACCTACAGGGAGCTCTGGGGCCAACGTCCTGACTTTC. Translated: CASRPTGSSGANVLTF.

This clonotype was detected many times. This chain joins TRBV12-3 or TRBV12-4 and TRBJ2-7; no definite D call. This CDR3 is built from 13 residues. Trimming shortened V by 0 bases and J by 4 bases, and 7 bases separated the two germline ends. CDR3 residues: CASSLAGLYEQYF. CDR3 bases: TGTGCCAGCAGTTTAGCGGGGTTATACGAGCAGTACTTC.

This clonotype was counted a few times. J is TRBJ2-1 and V is TRBV5-1, with TRBD2 matching over 14 bases. J gave up 3 bases and V 4 bases, and 6 bases lay outside the gene matches. Germline V gives CDR1 SGHRS, CDR2 YFSETQ. CDR3 size: 17 residues. As DNA, the CDR3 is TGCGCCAGCAGCCCAGGACTAGCGGGGGGCCGCTACAATGAGCAGTTCTTC. It encodes CASSPGLAGGRYNEQFF.

The V call is TRBV11-1, the J call TRBJ2-7; tentative D call: TRBD1 (5 bases). This CDR3 comprises 12 residues. With 10 bases removed from V and 0 bases from J, the gap between germline ends came to 10 bases. Germline V gene data show CDR1 as SGHAT and CDR2 as FQDESV (reference sequence). In DNA form, the CDR3 reads TGTGCCAAGACAGAGTACTCCTACGAGCAGTACTTC. Residues: CAKTEYSYEQYF.

In its sample, this clonotype was seen a few times. At one end the junction does not follow the germline gene, possibly because of a read error. This chain uses TRBV18 with TRBJ2-7; maybe TRBD1 (6 bases). CDR3 size: 14 residues. The V gene's germline CDR1 is KGHSH and CDR2 LQKENI. CDR3 amino acids: CASSPLTGQGESQF. The DNA for the CDR3 is TGTGCCAGCTCACCACTAACGGGACAAGGCGAATCACAATTC.

A single count supports this clonotype. The chain recombines TRBV20-1 with TRBJ1-1; possibly TRBD1 for D (6 bases). CDR3 length: 15 residues. V lost 5 bases and J 3 bases, leaving 19 bases between the germline ends. Per germline, CDR1 DFQATT and CDR2 SNEGSKA (reference sequence). CDR3 amino acids: CSAPTPRTAYTEAFF. CDR3 nucleotides: TGCAGTGCTCCAACCCCGCGGACAGCGTACACTGAAGCTTTCTTT.